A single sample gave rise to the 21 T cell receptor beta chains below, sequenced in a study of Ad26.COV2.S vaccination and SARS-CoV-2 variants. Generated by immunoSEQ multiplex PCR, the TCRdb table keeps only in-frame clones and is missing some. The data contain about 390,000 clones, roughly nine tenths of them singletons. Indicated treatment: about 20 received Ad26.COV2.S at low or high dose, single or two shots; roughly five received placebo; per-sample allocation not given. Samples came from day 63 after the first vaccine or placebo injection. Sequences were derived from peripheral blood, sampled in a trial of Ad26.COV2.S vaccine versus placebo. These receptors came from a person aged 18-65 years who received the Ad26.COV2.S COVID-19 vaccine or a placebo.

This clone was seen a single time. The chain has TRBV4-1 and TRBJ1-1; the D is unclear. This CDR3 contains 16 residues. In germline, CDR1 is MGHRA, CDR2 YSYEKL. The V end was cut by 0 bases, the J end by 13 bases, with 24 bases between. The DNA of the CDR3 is TGCGCCAGCAGCCAAGATTCCCAGGCCATCCTACGCGGGCATTTCTTT. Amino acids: CASSQDSQAILRGHFF.

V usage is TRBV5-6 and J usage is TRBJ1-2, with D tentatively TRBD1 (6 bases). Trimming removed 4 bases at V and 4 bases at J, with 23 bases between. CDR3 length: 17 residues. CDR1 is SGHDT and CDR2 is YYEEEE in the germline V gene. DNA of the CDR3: TGTGCCAGCAGCCCCCGTGCCTCCGGGGGCACGGGCTATGGCTACACCTTC. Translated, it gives CASSPRASGGTGYGYTF.

CDR3 nucleotides: TGTGCCAGCAGACTGACAGGTCTGAACACTGAAGCTTTCTTT. Translating gives CASRLTGLNTEAFF. This rearrangement joins TRBV27 to TRBJ1-1, with D maybe TRBD1 (6 bases). The CDR3 consists of 14 residues. Germline CDR1 MNHEY, CDR2 SMNVEV (reference sequence). V lost 6 bases to trimming and J lost 0 bases, with 11 bases between them.

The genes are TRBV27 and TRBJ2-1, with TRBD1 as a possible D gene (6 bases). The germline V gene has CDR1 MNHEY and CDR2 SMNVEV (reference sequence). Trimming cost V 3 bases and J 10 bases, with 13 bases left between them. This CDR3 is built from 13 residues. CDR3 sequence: CASSFDRTGEQFF. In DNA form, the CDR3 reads TGTGCCAGCAGTTTTGACAGGACGGGCGAGCAGTTCTTC.

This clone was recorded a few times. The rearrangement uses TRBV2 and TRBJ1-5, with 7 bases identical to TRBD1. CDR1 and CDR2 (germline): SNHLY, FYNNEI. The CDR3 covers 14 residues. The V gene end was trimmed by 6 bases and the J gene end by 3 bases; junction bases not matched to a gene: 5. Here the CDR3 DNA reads TGTGCCAGCAGCAGACAGGGCACCAATCAGCCCCAGCATTTT. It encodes CASSRQGTNQPQHF. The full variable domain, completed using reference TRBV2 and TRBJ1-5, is EPEVTQTPSHQVTQMGQEVILRCVPISNHLYFYWYRQILGQKVEFLVSFYNNEISEKSEIFDDQFSVERPDGSNFTLKIRSTKLEDSAMYFCASSRQGTNQPQHFGDGTRLSIL.

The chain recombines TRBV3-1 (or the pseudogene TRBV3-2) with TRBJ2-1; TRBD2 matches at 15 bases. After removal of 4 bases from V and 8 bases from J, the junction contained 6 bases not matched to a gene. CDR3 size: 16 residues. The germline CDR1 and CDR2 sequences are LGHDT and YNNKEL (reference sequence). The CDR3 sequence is CASSPRGTSGGHEQFF. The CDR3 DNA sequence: TGTGCCAGCAGCCCCCGCGGGACTAGCGGGGGGCATGAGCAGTTCTTC.

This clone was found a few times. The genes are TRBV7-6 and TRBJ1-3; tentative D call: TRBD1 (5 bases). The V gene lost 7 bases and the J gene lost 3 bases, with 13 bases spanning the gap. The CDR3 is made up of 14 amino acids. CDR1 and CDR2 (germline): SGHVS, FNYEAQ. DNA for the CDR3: TGTGCCAGCACCCCCGCGGGGGTTGGAAACACCATATATTTT. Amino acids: CASTPAGVGNTIYF.

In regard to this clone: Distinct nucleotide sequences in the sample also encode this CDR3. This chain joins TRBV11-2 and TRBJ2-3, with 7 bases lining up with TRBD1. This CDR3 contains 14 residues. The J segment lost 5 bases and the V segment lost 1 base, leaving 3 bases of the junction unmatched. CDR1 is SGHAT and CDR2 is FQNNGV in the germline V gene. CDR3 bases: TGTGCCAGCAGCTTAGGGGCAGGGGGAGATACGCAGTATTTT. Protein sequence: CASSLGAGGDTQYF.

The CDR3 nucleotides read TGTGCCATCTCGGGGGACATCCGAGGGGATGGCTACACCTTC. Encoded protein: CAISGDIRGDGYTF. This rearrangement joins TRBV10-3 to TRBJ1-2, with D perhaps TRBD1 (6 bases). Germline lookup yields CDR1 ENHRY and CDR2 SYGVKD. With 8 bases removed from V and 6 bases from J, the gap between germline ends came to 19 bases. The CDR3 is 14 amino acids.

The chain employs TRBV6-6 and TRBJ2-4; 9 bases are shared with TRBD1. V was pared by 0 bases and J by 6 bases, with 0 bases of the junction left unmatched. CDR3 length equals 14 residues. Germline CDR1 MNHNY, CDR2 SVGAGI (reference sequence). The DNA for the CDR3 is TGTGCCAGCAGTTACTCGACAGGGGGAAACATTCAGTACTTC. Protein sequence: CASSYSTGGNIQYF.

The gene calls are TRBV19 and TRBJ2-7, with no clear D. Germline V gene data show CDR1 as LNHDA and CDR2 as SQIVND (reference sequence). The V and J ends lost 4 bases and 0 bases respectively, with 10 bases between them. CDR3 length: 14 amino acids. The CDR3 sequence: CASSKAGSSYEQYF. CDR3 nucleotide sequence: TGTGCCAGTAGTAAGGCCGGTAGCTCCTACGAGCAGTACTTC.

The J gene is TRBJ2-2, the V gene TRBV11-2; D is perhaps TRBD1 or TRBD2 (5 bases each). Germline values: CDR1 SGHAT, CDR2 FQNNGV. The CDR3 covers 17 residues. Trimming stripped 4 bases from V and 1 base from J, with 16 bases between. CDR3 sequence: CASSYTSGPQNTGELFF. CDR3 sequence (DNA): TGTGCCAGCAGCTATACTTCGGGGCCCCAGAACACCGGGGAGCTGTTTTTT.

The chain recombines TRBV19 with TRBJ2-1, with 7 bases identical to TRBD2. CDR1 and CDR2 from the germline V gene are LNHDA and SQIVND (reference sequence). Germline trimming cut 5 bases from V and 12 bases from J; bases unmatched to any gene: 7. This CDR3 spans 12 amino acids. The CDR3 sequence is CASSFLLARQFF. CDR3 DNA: TGTGCCAGTAGTTTCCTACTAGCGAGGCAGTTCTTC. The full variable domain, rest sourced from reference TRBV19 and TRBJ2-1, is DGGITQSPKYLFRKEGQNVTLSCEQNLNHDAMYWYRQDPGQGLRLIYYSQIVNDFQKGDIAEGYSVSREKKESFPLTVTSAQKNPTAFYLCASSFLLARQFFGPGTRLTVL.

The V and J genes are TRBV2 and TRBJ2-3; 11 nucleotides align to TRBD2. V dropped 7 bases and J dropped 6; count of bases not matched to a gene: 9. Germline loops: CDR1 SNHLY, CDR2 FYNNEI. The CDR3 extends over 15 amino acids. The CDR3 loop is CASKLAGVWADTQYF. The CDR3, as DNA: TGTGCCAGCAAACTAGCGGGGGTTTGGGCCGATACGCAGTATTTT.

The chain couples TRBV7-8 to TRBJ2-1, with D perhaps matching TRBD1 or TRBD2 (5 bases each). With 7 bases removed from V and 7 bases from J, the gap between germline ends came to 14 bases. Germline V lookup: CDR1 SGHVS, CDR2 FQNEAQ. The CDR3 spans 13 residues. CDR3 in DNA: TGTGCCAGCACCCCGGGGCTTAGGAATGAGCAGTTCTTC. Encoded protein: CASTPGLRNEQFF. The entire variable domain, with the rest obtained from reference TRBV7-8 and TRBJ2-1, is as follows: GAGVSQSPRYKVAKRGQDVALRCDPISGHVSLFWYQQALGQGPEFLTYFQNEAQLDKSGLPSDRFFAERPEGSVSTLKIQRTQQEDSAVYLCASTPGLRNEQFFGPGTRLTVL.

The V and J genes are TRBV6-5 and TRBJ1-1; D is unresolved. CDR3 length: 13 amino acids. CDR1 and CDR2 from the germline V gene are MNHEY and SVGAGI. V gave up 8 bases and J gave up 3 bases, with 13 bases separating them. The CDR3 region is CASLNPVDTEAFF. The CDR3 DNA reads TGTGCCAGCCTTAACCCCGTAGACACTGAAGCTTTCTTT.

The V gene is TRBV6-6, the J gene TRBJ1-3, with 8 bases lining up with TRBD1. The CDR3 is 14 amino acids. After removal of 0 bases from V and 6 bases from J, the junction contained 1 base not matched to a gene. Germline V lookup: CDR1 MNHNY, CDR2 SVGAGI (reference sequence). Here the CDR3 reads CASSYSQGANTIYF. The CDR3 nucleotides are TGTGCCAGCAGTTACTCCCAGGGGGCAAACACCATATATTTT.

CDR3 region: CASSIDLGQGSEAFF. CDR3 sequence (DNA): TGTGCCAGTAGTATAGACCTGGGACAGGGTTCTGAAGCTTTCTTT. This chain links TRBV19 with TRBJ1-1, with TRBD1 matching over 9 bases. With 0 bases clipped from V and 6 bases from J, the junction kept 5 bases outside the gene matches. This CDR3 comprises 15 residues. Per the germline V gene, CDR1 is LNHDA and CDR2 is SQIVND (reference sequence).

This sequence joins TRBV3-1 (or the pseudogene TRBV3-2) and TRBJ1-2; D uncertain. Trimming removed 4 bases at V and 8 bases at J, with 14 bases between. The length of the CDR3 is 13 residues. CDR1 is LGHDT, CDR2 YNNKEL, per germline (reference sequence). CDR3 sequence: CASSPTPPGGYTF. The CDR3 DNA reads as TGTGCCAGCAGCCCGACACCGCCCGGGGGCTACACCTTC.

The CDR3 DNA is TGTGCCATCAGTGAGTCGATTGGGGGTCCCTATGGCTACACCTTC. This translates into CAISESIGGPYGYTF. This rearrangement joins TRBV10-3 to TRBJ1-2, with D possibly matching TRBD1 (5 bases). V gave up 0 bases and J gave up 4 bases, with 12 bases separating them. Germline-derived CDR1 and CDR2 are ENHRY and SYGVKD. The CDR3 totals 15 residues.

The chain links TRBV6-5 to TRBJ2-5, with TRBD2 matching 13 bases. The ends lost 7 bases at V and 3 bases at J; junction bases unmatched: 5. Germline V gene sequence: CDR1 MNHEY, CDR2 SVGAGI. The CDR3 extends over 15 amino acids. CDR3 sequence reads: CASTIGLAGEETQYF. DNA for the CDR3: TGTGCCAGCACTATCGGACTAGCGGGAGAAGAGACCCAGTACTTC.